The sequence of this TCR beta chain was determined in a study of OX40 agonist ivuxolimab in advanced cancers. The wider study: Dose-escalation subjects each had hepatocellular carcinoma, melanoma, renal cell or head and neck cancer.

For this clone: What it binds is not known.

The protocol was immunoSEQ multiplex PCR, while the TCRdb copy is restricted to in-frame clones and leaves out a portion. This sample has 19,000 or so clones; 86% occur once, and the top ten carry approximately 16%. The study's findings and limits: More expanded clones were found, on average, in CD8+ than in CD4+ T cells.

The CDR3 totals 15 residues. Germline CDR1 is SGHRS and CDR2 is YFSETQ. Trimming pared 0 bases from V and 5 bases from J, leaving 15 bases between. On cycle 4 day 1 and cycle 7 day 1, as well as at baseline, blood was sampled. The sequenced sample was CD4+ or CD8+ T cells sorted from blood, obtained in a trial of the OX40 agonist ivuxolimab. This chain connects TRBV5-1 to TRBJ2-7; D remains unclear. The receptor's source is an adult with an advanced solid tumor such as melanoma, head and neck, liver or kidney cancer. CDR3 DNA sequence: TGCGCCAGCAGCTTGGCTAGAAACCCATGGGACGAGCAGTACTTC. Amino acids: CASSLARNPWDEQYF.